This TCR beta chain was sequenced for a study of cytomegalovirus exposure and HLA in healthy donors. Study context: Within an early data release were around 80 million unique TCRs drawn from HLA-typed donors. General study findings and limits: For presence/absence analyses, sequencing depth was assumed to be roughly uniform across donors.

The V gene's germline CDR1 is SGHKS and CDR2 YYEKEE (reference sequence). V lost 0 bases, J lost 5 bases, and 8 bases lay in between. The CDR3 extends over 13 amino acids. PCR was performed using 60 Vbeta and 13 Jbeta primers. Here immunoSEQ multiplex PCR was the method, and the copy in TCRdb shows in-frame clones only, minus some. This table holds more than 95,000 clones. Remarks on this clone: Its antigen remains unknown.

Healthy people donating bone marrow made up the donors. This chain connects TRBV5-5 to TRBJ1-1, with D tentatively TRBD1 (6 bases). The sequencing sample was made of PBMCs. This clonotype was sampled from a man between 35 and 55 years old in good health and CMV-seronegative. The CDR3 reads CASSLDRVTEAFF. CDR3 DNA: TGTGCCAGCAGCTTGGACAGGGTAACTGAAGCTTTCTTT.